Listed here is a single T cell receptor beta chain. No antigen is known for it. Single viable CD3+CD4+CD8-CD45RO+ cells were sorted as the memory CD4+ T cells. CMV serostatus came from serum IgG against pp150, pp28, p38, p52. Germline loops: CDR1 PRHDT, CDR2 FYEKMQ (reference sequence). Trimming cost V 8 bases and J 4 bases, with 15 bases left between them. This CDR3 spans 13 amino acids. Here immunoSEQ multiplex PCR was the method, and the copy in TCRdb shows in-frame clones only, minus some. The profile shows around 61,000 clones, 82% of them singletons. This sample stems from a study of memory CD4+ T cells and cytomegalovirus serostatus. Overall study: Healthy Belgian adult donors included nine or ten CMV-positive and about two dozen CMV-negative people. Overall study findings and caveats: Each of 67 CMV-associated TCRbeta sequences occurred in one to five individuals. The CMV-associated TCR signature appears largely within the CD4+ memory repertoire.

Sequencing input: memory CD4+ T cells from blood. The chain couples TRBV13 to TRBJ2-7, with TRBD2 as a possible D gene (7 bases). This sequence originates from an adult in good health and CMV-seronegative. CDR3 nucleotide sequence: TGTGCCAGCTGCCGAGGGGGGGTATACGAGCAGTACTTC. It yields the protein CASCRGGVYEQYF.